The 12 T cell receptor beta chains below all came from one sample that was sequenced in a study of human T cells and chemical hapten exposure. TCRdb reprocessed the RACE reads via MiXCR and lists one record per CDR3 protein. The sample has some 350,000 distinct CDR3 sequences, more than 5% seen once. The time point is: patch test 2, 6 weeks after DPC sensitization. The treatment is: therapeutic diphenylcyclopropenone sensitization with weekly scalp DPC. The source material was whole blood, sampled in connection with sensitization to the hapten diphenylcyclopropenone (DPC). The receptor source for this set is a woman between 18 and 29 years old with alopecia areata. Some clones in this sample may be carry-over from other donors' samples.

This clonotype was observed many times. CDR3 in DNA: TGTGCCAGCAGCTTAGCGTCGGGGACGAGTCAGCCCCAGCATTTT. As protein: CASSLASGTSQPQHF. The rearrangement links TRBV7-2 to TRBJ1-5, with D tentatively TRBD1 (5 bases). V lost 0 bases to trimming and J lost 6 bases, with 12 bases between them. The CDR3 runs 15 residues. Germline values: CDR1 SGHTA, CDR2 FQGNSA.

This clonotype was seen repeatedly, ten times or more. This rearrangement joins TRBV6-6 to TRBJ1-6; 10 bases are shared with TRBD1. Germline lookup yields CDR1 MNHNY and CDR2 SVGAGI (reference sequence). V trimming: 2 bases; J trimming: 9 bases; junction bases outside the gene matches: 4. CDR3 length: 15 amino acids. The CDR3 bases are TGTGCCAGCAGTTACGGGGACAGGGGTGGTTCACCCCTCCACTTT. Its protein is CASSYGDRGGSPLHF.

CDR3 in DNA: TGTGCCAGCAGTGACGGACCGAAGCCTTCCACAGATACGCAGTATTTT. This codes for CASSDGPKPSTDTQYF. V gene TRBV27 combines with J gene TRBJ2-3; no definite D call. V was cut by 5 bases and J by 2 bases, with 17 bases left in between. Germline CDR1 and CDR2: MNHEY and SMNVEV (reference sequence). The CDR3 contains 16 residues.

This clonotype was counted ten times or more. The chain joins TRBV7-9 to TRBJ1-1, with 8 bases fitting TRBD1. V trimming: 5 bases; J trimming: 8 bases; junction bases outside the gene matches: 4. Germline loops: CDR1 SEHNR, CDR2 FQNEAQ (reference sequence). CDR3 length: 12 residues. The CDR3 reads CASSPGQDEAFF. As DNA, the CDR3 is TGTGCCAGCAGCCCGGGACAGGACGAAGCTTTCTTT.

This clonotype has at least ten counts. The chain joins TRBV25-1 to TRBJ1-2; possibly TRBD1 for D (5 bases). The CDR3 contains 14 residues. Germline V gene sequence: CDR1 MGHDK, CDR2 SYGVNS. V was pared by 2 bases and J by 3 bases, with 10 bases between. The CDR3 DNA is TGTGCCAGCAGTGAACCGGGGGTCGACTATGGCTACACCTTC. Its protein product is CASSEPGVDYGYTF.

The chain's CDR3 is CASSPPGQGDRSPLHF. The CDR3 region has the DNA TGTGCCAGCTCACCCCCGGGACAGGGCGACAGATCACCCCTCCACTTT. The chain couples TRBV18 to TRBJ1-6, with 9 nucleotides matching TRBD1. CDR1 and CDR2 (germline): KGHSH, LQKENI. V trimming: 3 bases; J trimming: 10 bases; junction bases outside the gene matches: 10. The CDR3 has 16 amino acids.

In this sample, this clonotype turned up a few times. The rearrangement joins TRBV7-2 to TRBJ1-1; 9 bases agree with TRBD1. Germline V lookup: CDR1 SGHTA, CDR2 FQGNSA. V lost 3 bases to trimming and J lost 6 bases; unmatched junction nucleotides: 5. The CDR3 totals 14 residues. CDR3 sequence reads: CASSFGQGRAEAFF. The CDR3 DNA is TGTGCCAGCAGCTTTGGACAGGGGCGGGCTGAAGCTTTCTTT. The whole variable domain, filled in from reference TRBV7-2 and TRBJ1-1, reads GAGVSQSPSNKVTEKGKDVELRCDPISGHTALYWYRQSLGQGLEFLIYFQGNSAPDKSGLPSDRFSAERTGGSVSTLTIQRTQQEDSAVYLCASSFGQGRAEAFFGQGTRLTVV.

At least ten counts were recorded for this clonotype. The chain has TRBV20-1 and TRBJ1-4, with 9 bases aligning to TRBD1. Germline V gene data show CDR1 as DFQATT and CDR2 as SNEGSKA (reference sequence). V trimming: 1 base; J trimming: 1 base; junction bases outside the gene matches: 16. This CDR3 spans 20 amino acids. The CDR3 region is CSARADARTGVFETNEKLFF. The CDR3 DNA reads TGCAGTGCTAGAGCCGATGCCAGGACAGGGGTTTTTGAAACTAATGAAAAACTGTTTTTT.

In its sample, this clonotype was seen many times. V gene TRBV20-1 combines with J gene TRBJ1-5; TRBD1 might be the D (6 bases). This CDR3 has 12 residues. V dropped 6 bases and J dropped 4 bases, with 10 bases sitting between them. Looked up from germline, CDR1 is DFQATT and CDR2 is SNEGSKA (reference sequence). CDR3 sequence (DNA): TGCAGTGCGGAGACAGGAAATCAGCCCCAGCATTTT. This codes for CSAETGNQPQHF.

This clonotype was counted a few times. For the CDR3, the DNA is TGTGCCAGCAGTCCCCCTCCGATAACGTCCGGCTATAATTCACCCCTCCACTTT. Protein product: CASSPPPITSGYNSPLHF. The chain combines TRBV6-6 with TRBJ1-6; D remains unclear. The germline V and J ends were trimmed by 5 bases and 3 bases, with 20 bases remaining between them. Germline V gene lookup returns CDR1 MNHNY and CDR2 SVGAGI (reference sequence). The CDR3 runs to 18 residues.

This clonotype was picked up many times. This chain joins TRBV25-1 and TRBJ1-5; possibly TRBD1 for D (5 bases). The CDR3 is 15 amino acids. Germline loops: CDR1 MGHDK, CDR2 SYGVNS. The V end lost 7 bases, the J end lost 0 bases, and 13 bases lay between the germline ends. In nucleotides, the CDR3 is TGTGCCAGCAAGCCGGGGGTGGCTAGCAATCAGCCCCAGCATTTT. It yields the protein CASKPGVASNQPQHF. Looking up the rest from reference TRBV25-1 and TRBJ1-5 gives the full variable domain: EADIYQTPRYLVIGTGKKITLECSQTMGHDKMYWYQQDPGMELHLIHYSYGVNSTEKGDLSSESTVSRIRTEHFPLTLESARPSHTSQYLCASKPGVASNQPQHFGDGTRLSIL.

This clonotype was found many times. The J gene is TRBJ1-3, the V gene TRBV12-3 or TRBV12-4; D remains ambiguous. The CDR3 has 13 residues. Deletions cut 2 bases from V and 2 bases from J, with 4 bases between. CDR3 loop: CASSLPPGNTIYF. The CDR3 DNA is TGTGCCAGCAGTTTACCGCCTGGAAACACCATATATTTT.